Below are 12 T cell receptor beta chains sequenced from a single sample in a study of blood T cell repertoires in COVID-19. Measured with immunoSEQ multiplex PCR; TCRdb has only the in-frame clones, and not every one. This sample yields about 400,000 clones, of which about nine tenths are seen a single time; around 1.4% belongs to the top ten. Sequenced: peripheral blood. All receptors come from a woman aged 30 to 39 with active or convalescent COVID-19.

This chain uses TRBV27 with TRBJ1-5; 8 positions match TRBD1. Germline V CDR1 and CDR2: MNHEY, SMNVEV (reference sequence). The CDR3 sequence is 17 residues long. The V and J ends lost 5 bases and 3 bases, in that order; junction bases with no gene match: 12. CDR3 protein: CASSRRQGMVDNQPQHF. CDR3 nucleotide sequence: TGTGCCAGCAGTCGTAGACAGGGGATGGTTGACAATCAGCCCCAGCATTTT.

The chain is built from TRBV7-2 and TRBJ2-7; 8 bases are a match to TRBD2. V was pared by 3 bases and J by 0 bases, with 13 bases of the junction left unmatched. CDR1 is SGHTA and CDR2 is FQGNSA in the germline V gene. The CDR3 sequence is 18 residues long. The CDR3 region is CASSFTSPAGAYSYEQYF. The DNA for the CDR3 is TGTGCCAGCAGCTTTACCTCCCCAGCGGGGGCCTACTCCTACGAGCAGTACTTC.

V is TRBV2 and J is TRBJ2-7; 9 bases align to TRBD2. Germline trimming cut 8 bases from V and 6 bases from J; bases unmatched to any gene: 11. Per the germline V gene, CDR1 is SNHLY and CDR2 is FYNNEI. The CDR3 is 14 amino acids. DNA of the CDR3: TGTGCCAGCGCGGGGGGGCGCGACCAGGTCGAGCAGTACTTC. This gives the protein CASAGGRDQVEQYF.

The chain is built from TRBV27 and TRBJ2-1; TRBD1 might be the D (6 bases). V was pared by 2 bases and J by 6 bases, with 14 bases between. CDR1 MNHEY and CDR2 SMNVEV come from the germline V gene (reference sequence). This CDR3 comprises 15 residues. The CDR3: CASSLGYRAFNEQFF. The DNA of the CDR3 is TGTGCCAGCAGTTTAGGGTACAGGGCTTTCAATGAGCAGTTCTTC.

The chain has TRBV19 and TRBJ2-6, with D possibly being TRBD2 (7 bases). Germline CDR1 and CDR2: LNHDA and SQIVND (reference sequence). There are 19 residues in the CDR3. V lost 1 base and J 0 bases, leaving 16 bases between the germline ends. The CDR3 DNA reads TGTGCCAGTAGTATAGTGGGGGGGGCCTATCTCTCTGGGGCCAACGTCCTGACTTTC. It codes for CASSIVGGAYLSGANVLTF.

This chain uses TRBV9 with TRBJ2-5, with 12 bases that match TRBD2. The CDR3 spans 15 residues. The germline V gene encodes CDR1 SGDLS and CDR2 YYNGEE. The V gene end was trimmed by 3 bases and the J gene end by 4 bases; junction bases not matched to a gene: 4. In DNA form, the CDR3 reads TGTGCCAGCAGCGAACTAGCGGGAGGCCCAGAGACCCAGTACTTC. This codes for CASSELAGGPETQYF.

The rearrangement joins TRBV4-1 to TRBJ2-2; D might be TRBD1 (6 bases). The germline V and J ends were trimmed by 3 bases and 3 bases, with 20 bases remaining between them. This CDR3 comprises 18 residues. In germline, CDR1 is MGHRA, CDR2 YSYEKL. CDR3: CASSQAQGFERDTGELFF. In nucleotides, the CDR3 is TGCGCCAGCAGCCAGGCACAGGGCTTTGAGAGGGACACCGGGGAGCTGTTTTTT.

The gene calls are TRBV7-8 and TRBJ2-7; 13 positions match TRBD2. CDR1 and CDR2 from the germline V gene are SGHVS and FQNEAQ. With 5 bases clipped from V and 7 bases from J, the junction kept 8 bases outside the gene matches. CDR3 length: 15 amino acids. This CDR3 reads CASSPSGTSGMEQYF. The CDR3 DNA is TGTGCCAGCAGCCCAAGCGGGACTAGCGGGATGGAGCAGTACTTC.

This chain joins TRBV25-1 and TRBJ2-7; perhaps TRBD2 as D (5 bases). Germline lookup yields CDR1 MGHDK and CDR2 SYGVNS. Deletions cut 3 bases from V and 3 bases from J, with 15 bases between. This CDR3 region has 15 residues. CDR3 in DNA: TGTGCCAGCAGTGACGGCCGGGATAGAGGCTACGAGCAGTACTTC. This encodes CASSDGRDRGYEQYF.

The rearrangement uses TRBV14 and TRBJ2-7; 9 bases map to TRBD1. J was trimmed by 1 base and V by 4 bases; bases with no gene match: 5. CDR3 length: 15 residues. Germline CDR1 and CDR2: SGHDN and FVKESK. The CDR3 DNA reads as TGTGCCAGCAGCCTCCCGGGACAGGGTTCCTACGAGCAGTACTTC. It encodes CASSLPGQGSYEQYF.

The V gene is TRBV6-5, the J gene TRBJ2-7, with D possibly TRBD1 on 5 matching bases. The germline V gene encodes CDR1 MNHEY and CDR2 SVGAGI. The CDR3 runs to 13 residues. V lost 7 bases, J lost 2 bases, and 12 bases lay in between. Here the CDR3 DNA reads TGTGCCAGCACGGCGACAGCTACCTACGAGCAGTACTTC. It encodes CASTATATYEQYF.

This chain joins TRBV28 and TRBJ2-7; 9 nucleotides agree with TRBD1. Looked up from germline, CDR1 is MDHEN and CDR2 is SYDVKM. The V gene end was trimmed by 2 bases and the J gene end by 6 bases; junction bases not matched to a gene: 8. This CDR3 region has 15 residues. CDR3 coding DNA: TGTGCCAGCAGTTTACCAGGACAGGGGCTTGGCGAGCAGTACTTC. It codes for CASSLPGQGLGEQYF.